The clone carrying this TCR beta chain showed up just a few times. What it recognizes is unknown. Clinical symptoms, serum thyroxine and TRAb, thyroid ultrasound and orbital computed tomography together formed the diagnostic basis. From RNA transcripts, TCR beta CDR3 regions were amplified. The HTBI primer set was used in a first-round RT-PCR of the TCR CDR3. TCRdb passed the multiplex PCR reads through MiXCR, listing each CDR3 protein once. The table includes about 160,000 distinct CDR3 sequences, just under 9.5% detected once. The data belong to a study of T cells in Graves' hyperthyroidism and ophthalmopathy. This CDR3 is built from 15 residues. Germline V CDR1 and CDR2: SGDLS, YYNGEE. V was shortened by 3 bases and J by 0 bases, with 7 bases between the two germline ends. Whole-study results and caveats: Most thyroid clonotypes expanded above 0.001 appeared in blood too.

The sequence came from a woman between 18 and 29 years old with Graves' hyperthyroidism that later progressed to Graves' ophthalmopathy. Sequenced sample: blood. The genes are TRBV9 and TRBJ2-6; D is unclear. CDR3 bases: TGTGCCAGCAGCGGCAGGACCTCTGGGGCCAACGTCCTGACTTTC. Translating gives CASSGRTSGANVLTF.